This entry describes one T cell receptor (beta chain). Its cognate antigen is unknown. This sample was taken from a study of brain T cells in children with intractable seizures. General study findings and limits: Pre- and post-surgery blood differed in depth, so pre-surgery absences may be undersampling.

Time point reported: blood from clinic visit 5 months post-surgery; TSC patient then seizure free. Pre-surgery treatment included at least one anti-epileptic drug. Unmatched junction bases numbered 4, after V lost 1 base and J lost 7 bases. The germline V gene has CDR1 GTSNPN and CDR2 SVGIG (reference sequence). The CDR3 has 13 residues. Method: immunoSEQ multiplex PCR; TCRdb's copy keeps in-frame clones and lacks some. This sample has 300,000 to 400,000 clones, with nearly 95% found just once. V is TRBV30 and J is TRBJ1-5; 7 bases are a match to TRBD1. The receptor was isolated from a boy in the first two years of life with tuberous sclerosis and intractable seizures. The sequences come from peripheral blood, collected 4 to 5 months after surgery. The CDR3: CAWSAGTDQPQHF. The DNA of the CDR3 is TGTGCCTGGAGTGCGGGGACAGACCAGCCCCAGCATTTT.